This entry concerns a single T cell receptor (beta chain). Profiling relied on immunoSEQ multiplex PCR, and the TCRdb table lists in-frame clones only, not all of them. Of some 30,000 clones listed, 75% to 90% were seen once; the top ten hold around 12%. This specimen comes from a study of OX40 agonist ivuxolimab in advanced cancers. In the study overall: The patients received ivuxolimab by intravenous route every 2 weeks at 0.01 to 10 mg/kg. Allowance was made for prior anti-PD-1, anti-PD-L1 or anti-CTLA-4 therapy, and roughly 40% had some.

The CDR3 runs to 16 residues. CDR1 and CDR2 from the germline V gene are SGHRS and YFSETQ. V was shortened by 0 bases and J by 0 bases, with 10 bases between the two germline ends. The J gene is TRBJ2-1, the V gene TRBV5-1; no definite D call. The TCR originated in an adult with an advanced solid tumor such as melanoma, head and neck, liver or kidney cancer. Sample: CD4+ or CD8+ T cells sorted from blood, taken in a trial of the OX40 agonist ivuxolimab. CDR3: CASSLEQKSSYNEQFF. The CDR3 nucleotides read TGCGCCAGCAGCTTGGAGCAGAAAAGCTCCTACAATGAGCAGTTCTTC.